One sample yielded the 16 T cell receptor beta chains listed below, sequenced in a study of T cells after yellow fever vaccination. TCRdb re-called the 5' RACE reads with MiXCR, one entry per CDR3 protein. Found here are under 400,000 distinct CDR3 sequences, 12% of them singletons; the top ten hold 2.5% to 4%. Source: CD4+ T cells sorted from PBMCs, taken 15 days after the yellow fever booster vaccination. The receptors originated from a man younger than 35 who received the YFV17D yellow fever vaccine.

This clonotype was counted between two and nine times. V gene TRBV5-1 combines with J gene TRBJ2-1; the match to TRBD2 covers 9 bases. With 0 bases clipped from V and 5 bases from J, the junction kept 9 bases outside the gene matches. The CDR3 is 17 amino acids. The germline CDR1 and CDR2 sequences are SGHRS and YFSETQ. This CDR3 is CASSLGPLAGMNNEQFF. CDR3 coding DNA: TGCGCCAGCAGCTTGGGCCCCCTAGCGGGGATGAACAATGAGCAGTTCTTC.

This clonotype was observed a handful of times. The CDR3 DNA reads TGTGCCACCAGTGAGCCTTCGCGCCCTGAGCAGTTCTTC. Translated: CATSEPSRPEQFF. J is TRBJ2-1 and V is TRBV24-1; D unclear. CDR1 and CDR2 (germline): KGHDR, SFDVKD. This CDR3 has 13 residues. V was clipped by 4 bases and J by 9 bases, with 12 bases between them.

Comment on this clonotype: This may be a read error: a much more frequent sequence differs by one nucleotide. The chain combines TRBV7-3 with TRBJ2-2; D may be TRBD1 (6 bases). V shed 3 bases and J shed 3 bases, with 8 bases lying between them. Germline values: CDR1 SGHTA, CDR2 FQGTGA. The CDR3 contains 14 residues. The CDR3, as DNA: TGTGCCAGCAGCTTGCAGGGGCACACCGGGGAGCTGTTTTTT. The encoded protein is CASSLQGHTGELFF.

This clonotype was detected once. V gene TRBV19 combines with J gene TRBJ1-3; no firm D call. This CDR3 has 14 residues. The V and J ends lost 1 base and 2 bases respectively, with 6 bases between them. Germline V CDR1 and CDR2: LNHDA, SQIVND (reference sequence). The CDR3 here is CASSIGAAGNTIYF. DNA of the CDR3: TGTGCCAGTAGTATAGGGGCGGCTGGAAACACCATATATTTT.

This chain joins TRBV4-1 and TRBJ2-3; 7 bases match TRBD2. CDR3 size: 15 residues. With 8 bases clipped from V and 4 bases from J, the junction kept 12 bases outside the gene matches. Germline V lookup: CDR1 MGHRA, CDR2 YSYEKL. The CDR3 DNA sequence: TGCGCCAGCTGTGCATTGGGGGGGGGATCAGATACGCAGTATTTT. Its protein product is CASCALGGGSDTQYF.

As DNA, the CDR3 is TGCGCCAGCACCAGCGGGGGCCGCACAGATACGCAGTATTTT. It yields the protein CASTSGGRTDTQYF. The J gene is TRBJ2-3, the V gene TRBV5-1; 8 bases are a match to TRBD2. The CDR3 consists of 14 residues. V lost 6 bases, J lost 1 base, and 4 bases stayed unmatched. The V gene's germline CDR1 is SGHRS and CDR2 YFSETQ.

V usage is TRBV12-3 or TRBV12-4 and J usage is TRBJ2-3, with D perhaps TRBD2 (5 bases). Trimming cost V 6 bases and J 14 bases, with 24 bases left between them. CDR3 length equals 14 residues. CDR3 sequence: CASSQNLNSAPLYF. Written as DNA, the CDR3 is TGTGCCAGCAGCCAAAATCTCAATAGCGCCCCCCTGTATTTT.

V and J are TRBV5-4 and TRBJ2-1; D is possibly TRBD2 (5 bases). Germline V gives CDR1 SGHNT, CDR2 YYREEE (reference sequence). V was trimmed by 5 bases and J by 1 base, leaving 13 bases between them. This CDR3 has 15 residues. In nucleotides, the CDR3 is TGTGCCAGCAGTACTAGGCAGCGATCCTACAATGAGCAGTTCTTC. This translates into CASSTRQRSYNEQFF. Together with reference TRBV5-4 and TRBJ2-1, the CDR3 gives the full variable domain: ETGVTQSPTHLIKTRGQQVTLRCSSQSGHNTVSWYQQALGQGPQFIFQYYREEENGRGNFPPRFSGLQFPNYSSELNVNALELDDSALYLCASSTRQRSYNEQFFGPGTRLTVL.

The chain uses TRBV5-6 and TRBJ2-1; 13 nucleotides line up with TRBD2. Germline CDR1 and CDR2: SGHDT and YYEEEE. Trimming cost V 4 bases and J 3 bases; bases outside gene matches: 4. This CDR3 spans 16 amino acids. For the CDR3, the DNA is TGTGCCAGCAGCCATCGACTAGCGGGGGGCTACAATGAGCAGTTCTTC. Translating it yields CASSHRLAGGYNEQFF.

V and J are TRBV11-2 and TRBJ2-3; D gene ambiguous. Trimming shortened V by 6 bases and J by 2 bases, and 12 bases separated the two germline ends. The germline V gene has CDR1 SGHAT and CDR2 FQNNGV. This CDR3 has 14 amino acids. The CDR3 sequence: CASRNARNTDTQYF. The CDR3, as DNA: TGTGCCAGCAGAAACGCCCGGAACACAGATACGCAGTATTTT.

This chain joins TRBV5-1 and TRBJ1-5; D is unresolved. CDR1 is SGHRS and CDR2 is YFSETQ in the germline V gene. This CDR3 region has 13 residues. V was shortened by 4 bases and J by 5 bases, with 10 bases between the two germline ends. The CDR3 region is CASSQNPDQPQHF. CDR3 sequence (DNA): TGCGCCAGCAGCCAGAACCCGGATCAGCCCCAGCATTTT.

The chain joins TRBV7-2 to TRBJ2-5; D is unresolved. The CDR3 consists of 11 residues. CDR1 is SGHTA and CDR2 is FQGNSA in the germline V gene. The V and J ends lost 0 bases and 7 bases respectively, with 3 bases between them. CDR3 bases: TGTGCCAGCAGCTTAGCTGGGACCCAGTACTTC. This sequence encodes CASSLAGTQYF.

The CDR3 DNA sequence: TGCGCCAGCTACCTTGAGAGCACAGATACGCAGTATTTT. Amino acid sequence: CASYLESTDTQYF. The chain is built from TRBV5-1 and TRBJ2-3; D unclear. The length of the CDR3 is 13 residues. Germline CDR1 is SGHRS and CDR2 is YFSETQ. V was clipped by 7 bases and J by 0 bases, with 9 bases between them.

CDR3 loop: CATSDPSGGLETQYF. CDR3 in DNA: TGTGCCACCAGTGACCCTAGCGGGGGGCTTGAGACCCAGTACTTC. The chain has TRBV24-1 and TRBJ2-5; the match to TRBD2 covers 11 bases. CDR1 and CDR2 from the germline V gene are KGHDR and SFDVKD. V was clipped by 4 bases and J by 5 bases; unmatched bases: 5. This CDR3 is 15 amino acids long.

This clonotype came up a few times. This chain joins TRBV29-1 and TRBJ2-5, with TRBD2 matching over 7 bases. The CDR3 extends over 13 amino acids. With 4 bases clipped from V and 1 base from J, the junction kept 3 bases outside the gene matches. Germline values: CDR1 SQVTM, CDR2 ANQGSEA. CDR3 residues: CSVVGGTQETQYF. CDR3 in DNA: TGCAGCGTTGTGGGGGGGACCCAAGAGACCCAGTACTTC.

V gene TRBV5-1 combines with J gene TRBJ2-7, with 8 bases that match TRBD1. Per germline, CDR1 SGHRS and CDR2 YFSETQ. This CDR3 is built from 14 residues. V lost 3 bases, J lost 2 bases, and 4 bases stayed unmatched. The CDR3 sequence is CASSSGQGTYEQYF. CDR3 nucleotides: TGCGCCAGCAGCTCTGGACAGGGCACCTACGAGCAGTACTTC.